The entry below gives a single T cell receptor (beta chain) sequence along with its context. Trimming left V 3 bases short and J 1 base short, with 6 bases between. The CDR3 has 13 residues. This sample is drawn from a study of blood T cell repertoires in COVID-19. Study-wide context: From the United States, Italy and Spain came samples of acute and convalescent COVID-19.

Per the original data handling: The assay estimated nucleated cells by amplifying reference gene primers. Method: immunoSEQ multiplex PCR; TCRdb's copy keeps in-frame clones and lacks some. V, J and clone size are those of that table, while D and trimming were read from the DNA. This table holds about 70,000 clones, under 90% found once. The receptor comes from a man in his 70s who had recovered from COVID-19. The sample taken for sequencing was peripheral blood. The V call is TRBV12-3 or TRBV12-4, the J call TRBJ1-1; D unclear. The CDR3 region is CASSLGGNTEAFF. The DNA of the CDR3 is TGTGCCAGCAGTTTGGGAGGGAACACTGAAGCTTTCTTT.